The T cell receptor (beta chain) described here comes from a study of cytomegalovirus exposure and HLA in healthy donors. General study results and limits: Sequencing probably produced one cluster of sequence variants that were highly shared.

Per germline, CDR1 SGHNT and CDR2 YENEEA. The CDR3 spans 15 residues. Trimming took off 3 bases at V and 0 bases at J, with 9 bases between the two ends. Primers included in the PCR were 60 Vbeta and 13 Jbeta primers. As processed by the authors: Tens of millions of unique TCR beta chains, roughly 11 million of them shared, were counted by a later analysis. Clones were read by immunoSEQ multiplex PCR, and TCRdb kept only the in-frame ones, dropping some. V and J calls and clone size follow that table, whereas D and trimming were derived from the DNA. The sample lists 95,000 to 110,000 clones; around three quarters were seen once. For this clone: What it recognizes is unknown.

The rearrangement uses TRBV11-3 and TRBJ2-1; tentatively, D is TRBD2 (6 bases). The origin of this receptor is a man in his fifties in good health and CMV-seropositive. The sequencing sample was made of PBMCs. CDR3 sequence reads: CASSLGGVSYNEQFF. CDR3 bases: TGTGCCAGCAGCTTGGGCGGGGTCTCCTACAATGAGCAGTTCTTC.